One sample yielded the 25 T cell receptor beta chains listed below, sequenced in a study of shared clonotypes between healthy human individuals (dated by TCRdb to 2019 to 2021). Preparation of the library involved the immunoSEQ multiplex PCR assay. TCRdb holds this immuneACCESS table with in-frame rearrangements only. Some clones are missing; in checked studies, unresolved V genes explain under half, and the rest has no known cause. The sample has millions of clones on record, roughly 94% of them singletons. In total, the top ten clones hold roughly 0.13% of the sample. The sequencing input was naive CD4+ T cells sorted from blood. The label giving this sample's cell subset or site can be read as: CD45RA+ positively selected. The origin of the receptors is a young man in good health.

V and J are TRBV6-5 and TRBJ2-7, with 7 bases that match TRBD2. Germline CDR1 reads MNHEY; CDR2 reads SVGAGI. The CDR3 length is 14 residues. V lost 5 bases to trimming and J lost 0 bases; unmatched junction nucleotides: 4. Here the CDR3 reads CASSLTSSSYEQYF. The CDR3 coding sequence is TGTGCCAGCAGTCTGACTAGCAGCTCCTACGAGCAGTACTTC.

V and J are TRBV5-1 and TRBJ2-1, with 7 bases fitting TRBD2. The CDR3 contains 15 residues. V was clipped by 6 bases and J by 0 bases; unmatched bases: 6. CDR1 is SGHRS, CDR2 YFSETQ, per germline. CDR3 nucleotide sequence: TGCGCCAGCAAGACTAGCTCCAGCTCCTACAATGAGCAGTTCTTC. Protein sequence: CASKTSSSSYNEQFF.

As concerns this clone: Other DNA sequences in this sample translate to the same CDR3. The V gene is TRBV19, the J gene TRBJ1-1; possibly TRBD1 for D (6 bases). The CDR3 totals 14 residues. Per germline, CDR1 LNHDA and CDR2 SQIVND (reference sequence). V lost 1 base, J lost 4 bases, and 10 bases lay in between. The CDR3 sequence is CASSIAGGGTEAFF. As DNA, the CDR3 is TGTGCCAGTAGTATAGCGGGAGGGGGCACTGAAGCTTTCTTT.

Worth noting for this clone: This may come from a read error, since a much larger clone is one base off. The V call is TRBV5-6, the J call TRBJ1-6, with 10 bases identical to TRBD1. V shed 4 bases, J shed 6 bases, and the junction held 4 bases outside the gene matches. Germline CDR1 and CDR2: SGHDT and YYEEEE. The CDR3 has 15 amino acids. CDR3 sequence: CASSPGTGVNSPLHF. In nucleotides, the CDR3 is TGTGCCAGCAGCCCGGGGACAGGGGTTAATTCACCCCTCCACTTT.

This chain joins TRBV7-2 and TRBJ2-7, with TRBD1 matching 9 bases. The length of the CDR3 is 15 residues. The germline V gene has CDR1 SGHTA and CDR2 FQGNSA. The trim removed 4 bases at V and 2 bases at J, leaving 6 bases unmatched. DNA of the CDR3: TGTGCCAGCAGCTCCTCCGGGACAGGGCCCTACGAGCAGTACTTC. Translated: CASSSSGTGPYEQYF.

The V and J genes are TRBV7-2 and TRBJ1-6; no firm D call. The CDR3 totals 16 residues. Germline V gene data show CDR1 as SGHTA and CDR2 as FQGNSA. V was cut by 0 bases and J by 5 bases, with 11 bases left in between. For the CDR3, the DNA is TGTGCCAGCAGCTTAGCCTCCCGGGAGAATAATTCACCCCTCCACTTT. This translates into CASSLASRENNSPLHF.

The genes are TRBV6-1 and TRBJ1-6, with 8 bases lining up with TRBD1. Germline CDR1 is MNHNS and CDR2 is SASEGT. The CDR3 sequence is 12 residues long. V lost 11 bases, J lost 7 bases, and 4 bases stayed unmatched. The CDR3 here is CAHRQGNSPLHF. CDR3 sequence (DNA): TGTGCCCACCGACAGGGGAATTCACCCCTCCACTTT.

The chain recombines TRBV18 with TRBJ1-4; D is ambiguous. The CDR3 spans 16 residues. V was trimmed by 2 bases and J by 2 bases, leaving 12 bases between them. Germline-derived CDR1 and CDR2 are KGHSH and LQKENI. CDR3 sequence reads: CASSPAGRTTNEKLFF. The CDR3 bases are TGTGCCAGCTCACCAGCAGGCAGGACTACTAATGAAAAACTGTTTTTT.

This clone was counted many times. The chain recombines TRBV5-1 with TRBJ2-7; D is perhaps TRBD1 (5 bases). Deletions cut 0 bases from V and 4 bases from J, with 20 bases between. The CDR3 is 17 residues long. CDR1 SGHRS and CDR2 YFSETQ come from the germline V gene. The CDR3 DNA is TGCGCCAGCAGCTTGGACCTTCTAGGGTTGAAGGGGTACGAGCAGTACTTC. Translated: CASSLDLLGLKGYEQYF.

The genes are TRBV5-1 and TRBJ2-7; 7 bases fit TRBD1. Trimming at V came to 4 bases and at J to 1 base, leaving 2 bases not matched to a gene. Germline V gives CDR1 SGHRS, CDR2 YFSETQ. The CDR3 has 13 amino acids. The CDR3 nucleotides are TGCGCCAGCAGCATACAGGGGTCCTACGAGCAGTACTTC. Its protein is CASSIQGSYEQYF.

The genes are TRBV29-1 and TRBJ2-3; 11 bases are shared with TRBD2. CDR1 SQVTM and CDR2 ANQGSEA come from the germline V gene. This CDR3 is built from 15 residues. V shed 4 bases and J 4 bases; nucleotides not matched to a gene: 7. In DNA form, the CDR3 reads TGCAGCGTTGGGACCCGACTAGCGGGACCAGATACGCAGTATTTT. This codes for CSVGTRLAGPDTQYF.

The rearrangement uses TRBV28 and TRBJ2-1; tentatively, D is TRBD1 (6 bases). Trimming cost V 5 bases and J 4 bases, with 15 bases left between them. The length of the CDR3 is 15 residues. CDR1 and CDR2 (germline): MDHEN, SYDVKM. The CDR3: CASSLDRPPYNEQFF. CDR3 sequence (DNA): TGTGCCAGCAGTCTAGACAGGCCGCCATACAATGAGCAGTTCTTC.

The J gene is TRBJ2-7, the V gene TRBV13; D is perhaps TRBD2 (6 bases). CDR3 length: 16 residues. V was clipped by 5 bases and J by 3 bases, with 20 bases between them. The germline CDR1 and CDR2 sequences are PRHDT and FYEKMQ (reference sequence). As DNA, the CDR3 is TGTGCCAGCAGCACCAGAATGGGGCGGACTAACTACGAGCAGTACTTC. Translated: CASSTRMGRTNYEQYF.

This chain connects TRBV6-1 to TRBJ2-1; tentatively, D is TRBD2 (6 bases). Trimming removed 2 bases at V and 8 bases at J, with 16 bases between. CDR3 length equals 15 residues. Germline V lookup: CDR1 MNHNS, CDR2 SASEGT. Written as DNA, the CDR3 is TGTGCCAGCAGTGAAATGGAGGGTCTATGGCATGAGCAGTTCTTC. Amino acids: CASSEMEGLWHEQFF.

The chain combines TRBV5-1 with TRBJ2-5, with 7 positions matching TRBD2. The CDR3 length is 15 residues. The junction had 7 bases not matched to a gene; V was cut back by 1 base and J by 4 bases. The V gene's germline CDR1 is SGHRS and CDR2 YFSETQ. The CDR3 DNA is TGCGCCAGCAGCTTGAGCGGGGTAGCGTCAGAGACCCAGTACTTC. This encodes CASSLSGVASETQYF.

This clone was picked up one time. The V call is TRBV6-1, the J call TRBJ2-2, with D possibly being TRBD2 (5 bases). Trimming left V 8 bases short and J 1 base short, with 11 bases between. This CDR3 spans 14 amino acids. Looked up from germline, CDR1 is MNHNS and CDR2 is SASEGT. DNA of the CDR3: TGTGCCAGCCTGAAGGACTGGAACACCGGGGAGCTGTTTTTT. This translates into CASLKDWNTGELFF.

In nucleotides, the CDR3 is TGTGCCAGCAGTGGGACTAGCGCGAGACAAGAGACCCAGTACTTC. Translated, it gives CASSGTSARQETQYF. This sequence joins TRBV6-4 and TRBJ2-5; 9 nucleotides align to TRBD2. CDR3 length: 15 amino acids. The germline gives CDR1 MRHNA, CDR2 SNTAGT. V was pared by 4 bases and J by 2 bases, with 5 bases of the junction left unmatched.

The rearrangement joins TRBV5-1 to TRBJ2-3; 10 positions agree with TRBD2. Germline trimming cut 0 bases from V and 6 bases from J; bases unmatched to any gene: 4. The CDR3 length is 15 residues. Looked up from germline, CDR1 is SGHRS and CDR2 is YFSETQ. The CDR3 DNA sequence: TGCGCCAGCAGCTTGGAACTAGCGGGGCGCGATACGCAGTATTTT. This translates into CASSLELAGRDTQYF.

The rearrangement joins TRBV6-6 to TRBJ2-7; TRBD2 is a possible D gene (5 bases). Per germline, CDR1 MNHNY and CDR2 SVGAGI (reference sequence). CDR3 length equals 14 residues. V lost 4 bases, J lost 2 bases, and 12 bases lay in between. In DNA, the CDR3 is TGTGCCAGCAGTTCTGGCGGGCAGACCTACGAGCAGTACTTC. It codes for CASSSGGQTYEQYF.

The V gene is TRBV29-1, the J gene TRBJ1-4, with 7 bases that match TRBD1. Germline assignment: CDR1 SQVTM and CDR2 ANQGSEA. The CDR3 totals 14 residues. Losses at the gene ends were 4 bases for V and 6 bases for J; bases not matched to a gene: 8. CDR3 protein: CSVVNGQEHEKLFF. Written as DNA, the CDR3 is TGCAGCGTTGTCAACGGACAGGAACATGAAAAACTGTTTTTT. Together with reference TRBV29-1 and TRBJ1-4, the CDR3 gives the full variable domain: SAVISQKPSRDICQRGTSLTIQCQVDSQVTMMFWYRQQPGQSLTLIATANQGSEATYESGFVIDKFPISRPNLTFSTLTVSNMSPEDSSIYLCSVVNGQEHEKLFFGSGTQLSVL.

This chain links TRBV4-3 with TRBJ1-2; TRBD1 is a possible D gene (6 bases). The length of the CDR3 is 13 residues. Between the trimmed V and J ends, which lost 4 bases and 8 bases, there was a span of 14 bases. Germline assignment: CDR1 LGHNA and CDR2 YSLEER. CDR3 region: CASSPGAGRGYTF. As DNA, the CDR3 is TGCGCCAGCAGCCCAGGGGCGGGGCGGGGCTACACCTTC.

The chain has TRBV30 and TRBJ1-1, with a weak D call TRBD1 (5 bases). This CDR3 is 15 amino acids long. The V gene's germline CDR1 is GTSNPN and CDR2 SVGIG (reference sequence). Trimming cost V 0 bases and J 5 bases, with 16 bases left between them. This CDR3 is CAWSVLRGFATEAFF. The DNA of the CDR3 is TGTGCCTGGAGTGTACTTCGGGGGTTTGCTACTGAAGCTTTCTTT.

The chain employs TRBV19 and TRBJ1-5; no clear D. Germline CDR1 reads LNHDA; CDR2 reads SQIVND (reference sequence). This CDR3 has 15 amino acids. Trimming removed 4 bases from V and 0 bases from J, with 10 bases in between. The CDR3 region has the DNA TGTGCCAGTAGTACCGGAGACGGTAGCAATCAGCCCCAGCATTTT. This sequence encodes CASSTGDGSNQPQHF.

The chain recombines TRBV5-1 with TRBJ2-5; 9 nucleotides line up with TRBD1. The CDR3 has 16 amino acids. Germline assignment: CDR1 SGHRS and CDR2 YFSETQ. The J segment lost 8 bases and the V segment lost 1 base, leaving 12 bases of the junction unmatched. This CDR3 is CASSLLRTGEVVTQYF. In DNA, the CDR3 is TGCGCCAGCAGCTTGTTGAGGACAGGGGAGGTGGTCACCCAGTACTTC.

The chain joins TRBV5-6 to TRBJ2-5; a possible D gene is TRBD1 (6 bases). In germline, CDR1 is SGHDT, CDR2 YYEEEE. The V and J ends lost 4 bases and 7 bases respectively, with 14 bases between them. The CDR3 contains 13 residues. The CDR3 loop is CASSAGPDRTQYF. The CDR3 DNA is TGTGCCAGCAGCGCCGGGCCGGACAGGACCCAGTACTTC. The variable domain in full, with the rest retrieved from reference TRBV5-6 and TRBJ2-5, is DAGVTQSPTHLIKTRGQQVTLRCSPKSGHDTVSWYQQALGQGPQFIFQYYEEEERQRGNFPDRFSGHQFPNYSSELNVNALLLGDSALYLCASSAGPDRTQYFGPGTRLLVL.